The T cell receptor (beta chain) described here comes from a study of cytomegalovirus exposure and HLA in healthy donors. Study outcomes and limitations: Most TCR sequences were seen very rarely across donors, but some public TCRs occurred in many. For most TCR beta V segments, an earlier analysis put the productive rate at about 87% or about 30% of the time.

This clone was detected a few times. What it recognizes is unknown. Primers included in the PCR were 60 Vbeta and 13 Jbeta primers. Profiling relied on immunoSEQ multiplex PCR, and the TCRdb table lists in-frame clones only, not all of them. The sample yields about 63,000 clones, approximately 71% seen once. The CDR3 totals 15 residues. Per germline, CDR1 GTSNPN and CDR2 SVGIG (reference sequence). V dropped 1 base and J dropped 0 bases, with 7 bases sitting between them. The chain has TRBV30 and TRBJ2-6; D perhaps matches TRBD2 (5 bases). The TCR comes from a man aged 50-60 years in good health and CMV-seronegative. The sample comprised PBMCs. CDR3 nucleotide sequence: TGTGCCTGGAGTGGTGGGAGCTCTGGGGCCAACGTCCTGACTTTC. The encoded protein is CAWSGGSSGANVLTF. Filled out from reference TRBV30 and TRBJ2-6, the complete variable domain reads SQTIHQWPATLVQPVGSPLSLECTVEGTSNPNLYWYRQAAGRGLQLLFYSVGIGQISSEVPQNLSASRPQDRQFILSSKKLLLSDSGFYLCAWSGGSSGANVLTFGAGSRLTVL.